These T cell receptor beta chains were read from a single sample in a study of blood T cell repertoires in COVID-19. Sequencing was performed with immunoSEQ multiplex PCR; in TCRdb, only in-frame clones are kept and a portion is missing. Altogether more than 200,000 clones are present, around 85% being singletons, with the ten largest covering 3% to 4%. The source material was peripheral blood. The source is a woman between 40 and 55 years old with active or convalescent COVID-19. Both conserved end residues are part of each CDR3. D genes are given only for firm matches. Part of the rows lack a size; the others show once, few, many or a class for expanded clones.

.,TRBJ1-2,few,TRBV9,TGTGCCAGCAGCGTAGTTGACAGTTCCTATGGCTACACCTTC,CASSVVDSSYGYTF
.,TRBJ1-1,.,TRBV10-3,TGTGCCATCAGTGAAGGAGCACAGGGTGAAGCTTTCTTT,CAISEGAQGEAFF
TRBD1,TRBJ1-5,.,TRBV19,TGTGCCAGTAGTGCAGGGACAGATGTCAATCAGCCCCAGCATTTT,CASSAGTDVNQPQHF
.,TRBJ1-1,.,TRBV9,TGTGCCAGCAGCGTAACAGGCAAAACTGAAGCTTTCTTT,CASSVTGKTEAFF
TRBD1,TRBJ1-6,few,TRBV6-5,TGTGCCAGCACTCCCGGGGGGACAGGGGGCTACCCCCTCCACTTT,CASTPGGTGGYPLHF
TRBD1,TRBJ2-3,.,TRBV3-1/TRBV3-2,TGTGCCAGCAGCCATCCGGGACAGGAGTTCACAGATACGCAGTATTTT,CASSHPGQEFTDTQYF
.,TRBJ1-5,.,TRBV10-3,TGTGCCATCAGTGAGTCCCGGTCGGATCAGCCCCAGCATTTT,CAISESRSDQPQHF
TRBD1,TRBJ2-4,.,TRBV7-9,TGTGCCAGCAGCCAGGGGGCAGGGATAGCCAAAAACATTCAGTACTTC,CASSQGAGIAKNIQYF
.,TRBJ2-7,.,TRBV27,TGTGCCAGCAGTTCCAACTACGAGCAGTACTTC,CASSSNYEQYF
.,TRBJ2-3,.,TRBV5-4,TGTGCCAGCAGAGCCCGGGGAATCTCTAGCACAGATACGCAGTATTTT,CASRARGISSTDTQYF
.,TRBJ1-2,.,TRBV28,TGTGCCAGCAGTACAGGGACGGAGGGCTACACCTTC,CASSTGTEGYTF
.,TRBJ1-5,.,TRBV5-1,TGCGCCACCACCTTGGAAGGGGGGGTGGATCATCAGCCCCAGCATTTT,CATTLEGGVDHQPQHF
TRBD1,TRBJ1-2,few,TRBV7-8,TGTGCCAGCAGCTTAGCCGGGACAGGGGGCACTGGCTACACCTTC,CASSLAGTGGTGYTF
.,TRBJ1-1,once,TRBV3-1/TRBV3-2,TGTGCCAGCAGCGCCCAAACTCTTGACACTGAAGCTTTCTTT,CASSAQTLDTEAFF
.,TRBJ2-7,once,TRBV19,TGTGCCAGTAGTTCGAGAACAGGTTCCTACGAGCAGTACTTC,CASSSRTGSYEQYF
.,TRBJ2-2,.,TRBV18,TGTGCCAGCTCAAAATTAGGGACATCGAACACCGGGGAGCTGTTTTTT,CASSKLGTSNTGELFF
.,TRBJ2-2,.,TRBV2,TGTGCCAGCAGTACTTTTAGCCCGGGGACCGGGGAGCTGTTTTTT,CASSTFSPGTGELFF
.,TRBJ2-4,.,TRBV3-1/TRBV3-2,TGTGCCAGCAGCCAAATGGAGGGGCGGAACATTCAGTACTTC,CASSQMEGRNIQYF
.,TRBJ1-1,many,TRBV5-1,TGCGCCAGCAGTTCGGCCGGAAGGGGTGAAGCTTTCTTT,CASSSAGRGEAFF
TRBD1,TRBJ1-1,.,TRBV5-1,TGCGCCAGCAGCACCCAGGGGGCTGGCACTGAAGCTTTCTTT,CASSTQGAGTEAFF
.,TRBJ2-1,.,TRBV5-3,TGTGCCAGAAGCAAAACACCGGGATGTAAGTACAATGAGCAGTTCTTC,CARSKTPGCKYNEQFF
.,TRBJ1-2,.,TRBV18,TGTGCCAGCTCACCAAGCAATGCTAACTATGGCTACACCTTC,CASSPSNANYGYTF
.,TRBJ2-7,.,TRBV6-2/TRBV6-3,TGTGCCAGCAGTTTGCTTGGGGCGACCTCCTACGAGCAGTACTTC,CASSLLGATSYEQYF
TRBD1,TRBJ2-1,.,TRBV10-1,TGCGCCAGCAGTGAGTCGAAGGGGACAGGGGCGAGGGAGCAGTTCTTC,CASSESKGTGAREQFF
TRBD1,TRBJ1-5,.,TRBV28,TGTGCCAGCAGACCCAACAGGGGGGCGGGATATCAGCCCCAGCATTTT,CASRPNRGAGYQPQHF
TRBD1,TRBJ2-1,.,TRBV4-1,TGCGCCAGCAGCCAAGGCCCCGGGACAGGGAAAAACAATGAGCAGTTCTTC,CASSQGPGTGKNNEQFF
TRBD1,TRBJ1-6,.,TRBV28,TGTGCCAGCAGTTTATGGAGGGGACAGGGGGGATCACCCCTCCACTTT,CASSLWRGQGGSPLHF
.,TRBJ1-2,.,TRBV30,TGTGCCTGGAGTGTAGGGGCAGACTATGGCTACACCTTC,CAWSVGADYGYTF
.,TRBJ2-2,.,TRBV5-4,TGTGCCAGCAGCTTGGTTCTGAACTCGGAGCTGTTTTTT,CASSLVLNSELFF
TRBD1,TRBJ1-2,.,TRBV5-6,TGTGCCAGCCGGGACAGGGGGCTCCAGGGAGGCTACACCTTC,CASRDRGLQGGYTF
TRBD2,TRBJ2-5,.,TRBV25-1,TGTGCCAGCAGTGATATGACTAGCGGTCGGGAGACCCAGTACTTC,CASSDMTSGRETQYF
.,TRBJ1-3,once,TRBV3-1/TRBV3-2,TGTGCCAGCAGCCAATCTCCCTCCCAGGGAAACACCATATATTTT,CASSQSPSQGNTIYF